The T cell receptor beta chain under discussion was sequenced for a study of blood T cell repertoires in COVID-19. Study summary: The origin of the acute and convalescent COVID-19 samples was the United States, Italy and Spain. T cells, B-cell-depleted T cells, or PBMCs supplied cDNA or gDNA.

In germline, CDR1 is SGHKS, CDR2 YYEKEE (reference sequence). The trim removed 1 base at V and 1 base at J, leaving 11 bases unmatched. The CDR3 is 19 amino acids. The method was immunoSEQ multiplex PCR; TCRdb's version includes in-frame clones alone and lacks a portion of them. The data show fewer than 350,000 clones, approximately 90% seen once. A Seattle source enrolled patients during active infection and followed them longitudinally. The sequencing sample was made of peripheral blood. The chain joins TRBV5-5 to TRBJ2-6, with 7 bases lining up with TRBD1. This clonotype was sampled from a woman younger than 45 with COVID-19, enrolled during active disease. The CDR3 region has the DNA TGTGCCAGCAGCTTGTTAGGGGTAGGGGGCGCGTCTGGGGCCAACGTCCTGACTTTC. Its translation: CASSLLGVGGASGANVLTF.